Listed below are T cell receptor beta chains from one sample, sequenced in a study of T cell responses to AZD1222 COVID-19 vaccine. Sequencing was performed with immunoSEQ multiplex PCR; in TCRdb, only in-frame clones are kept and a portion is missing. The sample holds approximately 110,000 clones; approximately 88% are singletons and the top ten take around 6%. This specimen was peripheral blood, taken 28 days after the second AZD1222 dose. Receptors originate from an adult who received the AZD1222 COVID-19 vaccine. Both conserved end residues are part of each CDR3. A D gene is named only where the DNA matches it firmly. Clone size appears in some rows only: once, few, many, or a class for an expanded clone.

d_gene	v_gene	j_gene	abundance	CDR3nt	CDR3aa
NA	TRBV7-3	TRBJ1-2	NA	TGTGCCAGCAGCTTCGGGGGGCTGAGCGGCTACACCTTC	CASSFGGLSGYTF
NA	TRBV15	TRBJ2-5	NA	TGTGCCACCAGCAGAGTGGGCCAAGCGGGAGAGACCCAGTACTTC	CATSRVGQAGETQYF
NA	TRBV11-3	TRBJ1-1	NA	TGTGCCAGCAGCTTACAGAACACTGAAGCTTTCTTT	CASSLQNTEAFF
NA	TRBV12-3/TRBV12-4	TRBJ1-2	NA	TGTGCCAGCAGTTTAGGAGGAGGGGATGGCTACACCTTC	CASSLGGGDGYTF
NA	TRBV7-2	TRBJ2-3	once	TGTGCCAGCAGCTTATTAATAGACCACAGAGATACGCAGTATTTT	CASSLLIDHRDTQYF
NA	TRBV5-6	TRBJ2-2	NA	TGTGCCAGCAGCTTGTTTGCGAACGCGAACACCGGGGAGCTGTTTTTT	CASSLFANANTGELFF
TRBD1	TRBV6-5	TRBJ1-2	NA	TGTGCCAGCAATCCGGGACAGGGCTTCTATGGCTACACCTTC	CASNPGQGFYGYTF
NA	TRBV7-9	TRBJ1-4	once	TGTGCCAGCAGCCCGCCGGGAGTGAGTGAAAAACTGTTTTTT	CASSPPGVSEKLFF
TRBD1	TRBV28	TRBJ1-2	NA	TGTGCCAGCGCGGGTTCCGGGACAGCTAACTATGGCTACACCTTC	CASAGSGTANYGYTF
TRBD1	TRBV28	TRBJ2-5	NA	TGTGCCAGCAGTTTACAGGGGGCATCATCAGAGACCCAGTACTTC	CASSLQGASSETQYF
NA	TRBV7-2	TRBJ2-7	NA	TGTGCCAGCACCCTGACAGTCAACTACGAGCAGTACTTC	CASTLTVNYEQYF
TRBD1	TRBV13	TRBJ2-7	NA	TGTGCCAGCAGCTCCCGGGACAGGAGATTCTACGAGCAGTACTTC	CASSSRDRRFYEQYF
TRBD2	TRBV5-1	TRBJ2-7	NA	TGCGCCAGCAGCCCGGGACCGGGGGGTAACGAGCAGTACTTC	CASSPGPGGNEQYF
NA	TRBV7-2	TRBJ1-5	NA	TGTGCCAGCAGCTCCTTGGGGCATAATAGCAATCAGCCCCAGCATTTT	CASSSLGHNSNQPQHF
NA	TRBV7-9	TRBJ1-1	NA	TGTGCCAGCCGTAGGGTGGCCACTGAAGCTTTCTTT	CASRRVATEAFF
TRBD1	TRBV5-8	TRBJ2-7	NA	TGTGCCAGCAGATATGTTTCCGGGACAGGGTCCTACGAGCAGTACTTC	CASRYVSGTGSYEQYF
NA	TRBV29-1	TRBJ2-5	NA	TGCAGCGGGAGGGATCTCCAAGAGACCCAGTACTTC	CSGRDLQETQYF
NA	TRBV9	TRBJ2-7	NA	TGTGCCAGCAGCGCGACAGCAGTCGACGAGCAGTACTTC	CASSATAVDEQYF
TRBD2	TRBV9	TRBJ2-3	NA	TGTGCCAGCAGCCCCGGCGGGACTAGCGGAGGGGATACGCAGTATTTT	CASSPGGTSGGDTQYF
NA	TRBV25-1	TRBJ2-1	NA	TGTGCCAGCACTAGAGGTAGTCTGGGTGCCGATGAGCAGTTCTTC	CASTRGSLGADEQFF
NA	TRBV4-2	TRBJ1-3	NA	TGTGCCAGCAGCCAAGCCTCATCGACCATATATTTT	CASSQASSTIYF